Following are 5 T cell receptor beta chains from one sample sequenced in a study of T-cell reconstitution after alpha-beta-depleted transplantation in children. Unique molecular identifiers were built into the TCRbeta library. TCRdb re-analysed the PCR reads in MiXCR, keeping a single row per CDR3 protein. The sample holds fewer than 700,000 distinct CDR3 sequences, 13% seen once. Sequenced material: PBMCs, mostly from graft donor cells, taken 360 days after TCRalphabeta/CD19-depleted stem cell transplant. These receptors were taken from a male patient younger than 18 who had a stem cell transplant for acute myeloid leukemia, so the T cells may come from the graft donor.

CDR3 residues: CAMGPRLVREDTEAFF. In nucleotides, the CDR3 is TGTGCCATGGGCCCCCGGCTGGTTCGAGAGGACACTGAAGCTTTCTTT. The gene calls are TRBV5-2 and TRBJ1-1. TRBV5-2 is shown as a pseudogene. This CDR3 region has 16 residues.

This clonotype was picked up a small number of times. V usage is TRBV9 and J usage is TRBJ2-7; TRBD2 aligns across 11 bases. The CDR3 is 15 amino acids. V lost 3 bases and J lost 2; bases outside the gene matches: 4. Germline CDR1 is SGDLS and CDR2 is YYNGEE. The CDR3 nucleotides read TGTGCCAGCAGCGGTCTAGCGGGAGGAACCTACGAGCAGTACTTC. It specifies CASSGLAGGTYEQYF.

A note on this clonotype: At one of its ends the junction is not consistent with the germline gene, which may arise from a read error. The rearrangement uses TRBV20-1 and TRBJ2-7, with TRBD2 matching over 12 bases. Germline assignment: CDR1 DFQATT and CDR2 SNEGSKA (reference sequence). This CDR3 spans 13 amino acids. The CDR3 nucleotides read TGCAGTCCTAGCGGGAGGGCCGGGTACGAGCAGTACTTC. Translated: CSPSGRAGYEQYF.

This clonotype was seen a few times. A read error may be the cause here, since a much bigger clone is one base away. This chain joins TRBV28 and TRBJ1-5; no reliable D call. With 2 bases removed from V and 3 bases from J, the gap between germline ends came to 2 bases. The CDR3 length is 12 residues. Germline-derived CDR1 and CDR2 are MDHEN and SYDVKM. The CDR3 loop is CASSLINQPQHF. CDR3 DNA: TGTGCCAGCAGTTTAATCAATCAGCCCCAGCATTTT.

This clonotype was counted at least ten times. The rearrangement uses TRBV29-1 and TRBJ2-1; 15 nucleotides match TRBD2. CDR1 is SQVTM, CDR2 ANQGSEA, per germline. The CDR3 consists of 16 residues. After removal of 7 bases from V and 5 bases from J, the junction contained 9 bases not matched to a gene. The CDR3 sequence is CSDSGLAGGADNEQFF. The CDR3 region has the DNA TGCAGCGACTCGGGACTAGCGGGAGGAGCGGACAATGAGCAGTTCTTC.